This is a list of T cell receptor beta chains from one sample in a study of shared clonotypes between healthy human individuals. TCRdb's copy holds only in-frame clones and misses some; the assay was immunoSEQ multiplex PCR. In the table there are millions of clones, 90% to 95% of which are singletons. Material: naive CD4+ T cells sorted from blood. These receptors were obtained from a man younger than 35 in good health. The CDR3 runs from the conserved cysteine through the conserved F or W. The D gene is left open where the match is weak. A row's size may be missing; if present it is once, few, many or a size class.

j_call	clone_size	d_call	v_call	cdr3_nt	cdr3_aa
TRBJ2-7	.	.	TRBV25-1	TGTGCCAGCAGTGAATCGGGGGGCAACGAGCAGTACTTC	CASSESGGNEQYF
TRBJ2-2	.	TRBD1	TRBV30	TGTGCCTGGAGGACTACCGGGACAGGGGACACCGGGGAGCTGTTTTTT	CAWRTTGTGDTGELFF
TRBJ2-7	.	TRBD2	TRBV7-9	TGTGCCAGCAGCTTTGGGACTACGTACGAGCAGTACTTC	CASSFGTTYEQYF
TRBJ2-7	.	.	TRBV28	TGTGCCAGCAGACCCGGACAGACATACGAGCAGTACTTC	CASRPGQTYEQYF
TRBJ2-4	.	.	TRBV2	TGTGCCAGCATTGACCGGGGGGCGACCAAAAACATTCAGTACTTC	CASIDRGATKNIQYF
TRBJ1-4	.	.	TRBV7-9	TGTGCCAGCAGCTCCCTCAATGAAAAACTGTTTTTT	CASSSLNEKLFF
TRBJ2-2	.	TRBD2	TRBV4-2	TGTGCCAGCAGCCAAGGCGGGACTACGAACACCGGGGAGCTGTTTTTT	CASSQGGTTNTGELFF
TRBJ2-7	.	TRBD1	TRBV6-5	TGTGCCAGCACCCCAGATCAGGGGGACACCTACGAGCAGTACTTC	CASTPDQGDTYEQYF
TRBJ1-6	once	.	TRBV6-5	TGTGCCAGCAGAACCTGGGACACCGTTTCACCCCTCCACTTT	CASRTWDTVSPLHF
TRBJ1-2	.	.	TRBV6-6	TGTGCCAGCAGTTACTGGGGGGTGGACGGCTACACCTTC	CASSYWGVDGYTF
TRBJ1-1	.	.	TRBV5-4	TGTGCCAGCAGCTTGGGGCTGGGTATGAACACTGAAGCTTTCTTT	CASSLGLGMNTEAFF
TRBJ2-5	.	.	TRBV7-9	TGTGCCAGCAGCCCGACTGGGACTCCGGGGGAGACCCAGTACTTC	CASSPTGTPGETQYF
TRBJ1-1	.	TRBD1	TRBV5-1	TGCGCCAGCAGCCCCCTGGGGGACAGAGGACTGGGCACTGAAGCTTTCTTT	CASSPLGDRGLGTEAFF
TRBJ2-1	.	.	TRBV6-6	TGTGCCACCACACTGGTACTTGGGGGAGGGCAGTTCTTC	CATTLVLGGGQFF
TRBJ1-2	.	.	TRBV7-9	TGTGCCAGCAGCAGGGGGGATTTTGATGGCTACACCTTC	CASSRGDFDGYTF
TRBJ1-2	.	TRBD1	TRBV19	TGTGCCAGTACCACGACCGGGACAGCCTATGGCTACACCTTC	CASTTTGTAYGYTF
TRBJ2-7	.	TRBD2	TRBV12-5	TGTGCTAGTGGTCCCGGACTAGCGGGAGTCGAGCAGTACTTC	CASGPGLAGVEQYF
TRBJ1-5	.	.	TRBV4-1	TGCGCCAGCAGCCAAGACGGGGTGGGGAACCAGCCCCAGCATTTT	CASSQDGVGNQPQHF
TRBJ2-7	.	.	TRBV28	TGTGCCAGCAGCACCTCCGGTTCAACCTACGAGCAGTACTTC	CASSTSGSTYEQYF
TRBJ1-1	.	.	TRBV5-1	TGCGCCAGCAGCTTGGGTGGCAAGAACACTGAAGCTTTCTTT	CASSLGGKNTEAFF
TRBJ1-1	.	TRBD1	TRBV5-6	TGTGCCAGCAGCTTAGACAGGGTGAGGACTGAAGCTTTCTTT	CASSLDRVRTEAFF
TRBJ1-3	.	.	TRBV5-1	TGCGCCAGCAGCTTGGAATGGGGGGAGATTCCTGGAAACACCATATATTTT	CASSLEWGEIPGNTIYF
TRBJ1-2	.	.	TRBV6-5	TGTGCCAGCAGACCCCCAACTAACTATGGCTACACCTTC	CASRPPTNYGYTF
TRBJ1-6	.	.	TRBV2	TGTGCCAGCAGTGATAGCGGCAGGAGCTCCTATAATTCACCCCTCCACTTT	CASSDSGRSSYNSPLHF
TRBJ1-2	.	.	TRBV19	TGTGCCAGTAAACGGGGGAGCTATGGCTACACCTTC	CASKRGSYGYTF
TRBJ2-3	.	TRBD2	TRBV4-3	TGCGCCAGCAGCCAACAACTAGCGGGAACAGATACGCAGTATTTT	CASSQQLAGTDTQYF
TRBJ2-7	.	TRBD2	TRBV7-9	TGTGCCAGCAGTTTTGCCGGAGGAGCGGGGGGTTACGAGCAGTACTTC	CASSFAGGAGGYEQYF
TRBJ1-1	.	.	TRBV10-3	TGTGCCATCAGACCGGACGGCCTGTCAAAAGCTTTCTTT	CAIRPDGLSKAFF
TRBJ2-1	.	.	TRBV10-2	TGCGCCAGCAGTGAGTCTCCGGGGAGCCTAGGGTACAATGAGCAGTTCTTC	CASSESPGSLGYNEQFF
TRBJ2-1	.	.	TRBV30	TGTGCCTGGAGTGTACGGGTTTTCAATGAGCAGTTCTTC	CAWSVRVFNEQFF
TRBJ1-1	.	.	TRBV5-1	TGCGCCAGCAGCTTGGGGGTTGGAGTGGCCACTGAAGCTTTCTTT	CASSLGVGVATEAFF
TRBJ1-6	.	TRBD1	TRBV2	TGTGCCAGCAGTCCACAGGGGGGACAGGGGGTATCGGTCTCACCCCTCCACTTT	CASSPQGGQGVSVSPLHF
TRBJ1-6	.	.	TRBV6-1	TGTGCCAGCAGTGAGACGTATTCACCCCTCCACTTT	CASSETYSPLHF
TRBJ1-5	.	.	TRBV28	TGTGCCAGCAGTTCGTCGGACAGCAATCAGCCCCAGCATTTT	CASSSSDSNQPQHF
TRBJ1-2	.	.	TRBV5-6	TGTGCCAGCAGCTTGGCGGAGGGGGGCGGCTACACCTTC	CASSLAEGGGYTF
TRBJ1-1	.	.	TRBV6-5	TGTGCCAGCAGTTACCTGGGGGAAGCTTTCTTT	CASSYLGEAFF
TRBJ2-1	.	.	TRBV5-1	TGCGCCAGCAGCTCGGGGAACGAGCAGTTCTTC	CASSSGNEQFF
TRBJ2-3	.	.	TRBV14	TGTGCCAGCAGCCAAGAGTCCGATACGCAGTATTTT	CASSQESDTQYF
TRBJ2-3	.	TRBD2	TRBV30	TGTGCCTGGATGACTAGCAGGCACGGAATCGGGACAGATACGCAGTATTTT	CAWMTSRHGIGTDTQYF
TRBJ2-6	.	.	TRBV18	TGTGCCAGCTCAGACCAAGGGCAGATAACGGGGGCCAACGTCCTGACTTTC	CASSDQGQITGANVLTF
TRBJ2-3	.	.	TRBV2	TGTGCCAGCAGATCGAGCCGTTCCGATATAACAGATACGCAGTATTTT	CASRSSRSDITDTQYF
TRBJ1-4	.	.	TRBV4-3	TGCGCCAGCAGCCAGGCCAGGACAACTAGCAGGGAAAAACTGTTTTTT	CASSQARTTSREKLFF
TRBJ2-7	.	.	TRBV6-5	TGTGCCAGCAGCAGAACCTTCTCCTACGAGCAGTACTTC	CASSRTFSYEQYF
TRBJ2-1	.	TRBD2	TRBV5-1	TGCGCCAGCAGCTTGGAACGGCTAGCGGGGGGTTATGAGCAGTTCTTC	CASSLERLAGGYEQFF
TRBJ1-2	.	.	TRBV6-6	TGTGCCAGCAGTTCGAACAGGGTTAACCCTCTCTATGGCTACACCTTC	CASSSNRVNPLYGYTF